Below, 8 T cell receptor beta chains from the same sample are listed, as sequenced in a study of T-cell memory formation after mild COVID-19 (dated by TCRdb to the early 2020s). Library method: 5' RACE. TCRdb lists the instrument as Illumina NovaSeq 6000. TCRdb took the public reads, trimmed them with fastp at Q25, ran MiXCR for clone calling and kept in-frame beta chains. Entries that share a CDR3 protein sequence are merged under the most common genes and DNA. The sample profile shows more than 250,000 distinct CDR3 sequences; 16% of them were found once. The top ten hold 22% of the sample. The sequenced sample consisted of PBMCs or a T cell subset sorted from them (not recorded which). The receptors shown here come from a man aged 18 to 30 who had mild COVID-19 (a few samples of this study predate the infection). The sample titles of this study are shuffled in the database, so cell type and time point are left out; the donor was told from shared clones.

This clonotype appeared many times. V is TRBV4-3 and J is TRBJ2-5; 11 bases are a match to TRBD1. With V trimmed by 6 bases and J by 5 bases, 8 bases remained unmatched. This CDR3 contains 15 residues. Per germline, CDR1 LGHNA and CDR2 YSLEER. CDR3 loop: CASSPGQGDLETQYF. The CDR3 nucleotides are TGCGCCAGCAGTCCGGGACAGGGGGATTTGGAGACCCAGTACTTC.

This clonotype was counted only a few times. The V and J genes are TRBV5-1 and TRBJ2-1; maybe TRBD2 (5 bases). V dropped 4 bases and J dropped 0 bases, with 11 bases sitting between them. Germline-derived CDR1 and CDR2 are SGHRS and YFSETQ. The CDR3 covers 15 residues. The CDR3 sequence is CASSTAAGSYNEQFF. The DNA for the CDR3 is TGCGCCAGCAGCACAGCGGCTGGCTCCTACAATGAGCAGTTCTTC. The full variable domain, completed using reference TRBV5-1 and TRBJ2-1, is KAGVTQTPRYLIKTRGQQVTLSCSPISGHRSVSWYQQTPGQGLQFLFEYFSETQRNKGNFPGRFSGRQFSNSRSEMNVSTLELGDSALYLCASSTAAGSYNEQFFGPGTRLTVL.

The chain links TRBV6-5 to TRBJ2-1, with D tentatively TRBD1 or TRBD2 (5 bases each). Trimming took 6 bases from V and 12 from J, leaving 12 bases between them. Per the germline V gene, CDR1 is MNHEY and CDR2 is SVGAGI. The CDR3 has 11 amino acids. The CDR3 here is CASSFGTAQFF. CDR3 nucleotides: TGTGCCAGCAGCTTCGGGACGGCGCAGTTCTTC.

The V and J genes are TRBV24-1 and TRBJ2-5; 9 bases fit TRBD1. The CDR3 spans 15 residues. The V gene end was trimmed by 5 bases and the J gene end by 5 bases; junction bases not matched to a gene: 8. Germline V gives CDR1 KGHDR, CDR2 SFDVKD. CDR3 region: CATSVQQGARETQYF. CDR3 nucleotides: TGTGCCACCAGTGTTCAACAGGGGGCGCGGGAGACCCAGTACTTC.

This clonotype was observed a few times. The chain combines TRBV6-2 or TRBV6-3 with TRBJ1-5, with no clear D. The V gene's germline CDR1 is MNHEY and CDR2 SVGEGT. CDR3 length: 13 amino acids. Trimming removed 2 bases from V and 7 bases from J, with 9 bases in between. CDR3 amino acids: CASSYRDGQPQHF. As DNA, the CDR3 is TGTGCCAGCAGTTACAGGGATGGCCAGCCCCAGCATTTT.

In DNA, the CDR3 is TGTGCCAGCAGCTTGGAAGTGGGGGCGAAGTTCACCGGGGAGCTGTTTTTT. Protein sequence: CASSLEVGAKFTGELFF. V gene TRBV5-6 combines with J gene TRBJ2-2; a possible D gene is TRBD1 (6 bases). Between the trimmed V and J ends, which lost 0 bases and 4 bases, there was a span of 16 bases. This CDR3 comprises 17 residues. Germline CDR1 reads SGHDT; CDR2 reads YYEEEE.

This clonotype occurred a few times. The chain combines TRBV12-3 or TRBV12-4 with TRBJ1-3; a weak D match, TRBD1 (5 bases). V shed 7 bases and J shed 4 bases, with 14 bases lying between them. The CDR3 runs to 14 residues. The CDR3, as DNA: TGTGCCAGCAATAAAGGACACTTAGGAAACACCATATATTTT. It specifies CASNKGHLGNTIYF.

The chain links TRBV30 to TRBJ2-1; D is unclear. Trimming shortened V by 1 base and J by 3 bases, and 10 bases separated the two germline ends. This CDR3 spans 14 amino acids. CDR1 is GTSNPN and CDR2 is SVGIG in the germline V gene (reference sequence). The chain's CDR3 is CAWSGDPDYNEQFF. CDR3 DNA sequence: TGTGCCTGGAGTGGTGACCCCGACTACAATGAGCAGTTCTTC.